This T cell receptor beta chain was captured by sequencing in a study of blood T cell repertoires in COVID-19. Study information: Acute and convalescent COVID-19 samples came from the United States, Italy and Spain. T cells, B-cell-depleted T cells, or PBMCs supplied cDNA or gDNA.

CDR3 length: 13 residues. Trimming took 9 bases from V and 7 from J; bases not matched to a gene: 10. Per germline, CDR1 SNHLY and CDR2 FYNNEI. As processed by the authors: Reference gene primer amplification in the assay estimated nucleated cell counts. Measured with immunoSEQ multiplex PCR; TCRdb has only the in-frame clones, and not every one. The V and J calls and clone size are taken from that table; D and trimming were inferred from the DNA. This table holds roughly 230,000 clones, over 70% found once. The sequence derives from a man between 35 and 55 years old with acute or convalescent COVID-19. The J gene is TRBJ2-7, the V gene TRBV2; 9 bases map to TRBD2. What was sequenced was peripheral blood. The CDR3 here is CASGGTSSGEQYF. In DNA, the CDR3 is TGTGCCAGTGGTGGGACTAGCTCGGGGGAGCAGTACTTC.